The clone carrying this TCR beta chain was seen many times. This record comes from a study of T cells in Graves' hyperthyroidism and ophthalmopathy. Germline CDR1 SGHTS, CDR2 YDEGEE. V gave up 1 base and J gave up 4 bases, with 8 bases separating them. The CDR3 totals 13 residues. TCR beta CDR3 regions were amplified from RNA. The HTBI primer set drove a first-round RT-PCR of the TCR CDR3. A single record per CDR3 protein comes from TCRdb applying MiXCR to the multiplex PCR reads. The table includes about 600,000 distinct CDR3 sequences, around 15% detected once. The receptor was derived from a woman in her 40s with Graves' ophthalmopathy. Sequencing input: blood. The genes are TRBV5-8 and TRBJ1-1; no firm D call. The CDR3 is CASSLSHSTEAFF. CDR3 DNA sequence: TGTGCCAGCAGCTTGAGTCATAGCACTGAAGCTTTCTTT. The complete variable domain, with remaining parts taken from reference TRBV5-8 and TRBJ1-1, reads EAGVTQSPTHLIKTRGQQATLRCSPISGHTSVYWYQQALGLGLQFLLWYDEGEERNRGNFPPRFSGRQFPNYSSELNVNALELEDSALYLCASSLSHSTEAFFGQGTRLTVV.